Presented here are 8 T cell receptor beta chains from one specimen sequenced in a study of blood T cell repertoires in COVID-19. Only in-frame clones appear in the TCRdb table, and some are missing; sequencing was by immunoSEQ multiplex PCR. The table lists 200,000 or so clones, around 86% of them singletons. Source material: peripheral blood. The source is a man older than 75 with acute or convalescent COVID-19.

The chain combines TRBV6-2 or TRBV6-3 with TRBJ1-6; 7 nucleotides agree with TRBD1. Trimming removed 2 bases from V and 6 bases from J; junction bases left unmatched: 1. This CDR3 region has 14 residues. Germline CDR1 reads MNHEY; CDR2 reads SVGEGT. CDR3 coding DNA: TGTGCCAGCAGTTACCGACAGGGTAATTCACCCCTCCACTTT. Its translation is CASSYRQGNSPLHF.

This sequence joins TRBV11-2 and TRBJ2-5, with a possible D match to TRBD1 (6 bases). Germline assignment: CDR1 SGHAT and CDR2 FQNNGV. Trimming took off 5 bases at V and 2 bases at J, with 18 bases between the two ends. The CDR3 consists of 16 residues. This chain's CDR3 is CASSPQGSLKQETQYF. The CDR3, as DNA: TGTGCCAGCAGCCCCCAGGGGTCCTTGAAACAAGAGACCCAGTACTTC.

J is TRBJ2-7 and V is TRBV14, with 9 bases that match TRBD2. With V trimmed by 4 bases and J by 3 bases, 4 bases remained unmatched. The CDR3 sequence is 14 residues long. CDR1 and CDR2 from the germline V gene are SGHDN and FVKESK. CDR3 loop: CASSLRLAVYEQYV. The CDR3 nucleotides are TGTGCCAGCAGCCTACGACTAGCGGTCTACGAGCAGTACGTC.

The genes are TRBV6-5 and TRBJ1-2, with 11 bases that match TRBD1. CDR3 length: 14 amino acids. The germline CDR1 and CDR2 sequences are MNHEY and SVGAGI. V lost 7 bases, J lost 8 bases, and 9 bases stayed unmatched. The CDR3: CASKPGQGVRGYTF. Written as DNA, the CDR3 is TGTGCCAGCAAACCGGGACAGGGGGTACGGGGCTACACCTTC.

This chain joins TRBV6-2 or TRBV6-3 and TRBJ1-5; 9 bases agree with TRBD1. After removal of 3 bases from V and 5 bases from J, the junction contained 11 bases not matched to a gene. This CDR3 has 17 amino acids. Per germline, CDR1 MNHEY and CDR2 SVGEGT. The CDR3, as DNA: TGTGCCAGCAGTTATTTCGGACAGGGGACTCGGGATCAGCCCCAGCATTTT. This sequence encodes CASSYFGQGTRDQPQHF.

This sequence joins TRBV6-5 and TRBJ1-3; 9 bases match TRBD1. The V segment lost 6 bases and the J segment 4 bases; nucleotides outside the gene matches: 7. CDR3 length: 15 amino acids. The germline gives CDR1 MNHEY, CDR2 SVGAGI. The CDR3 region has the DNA TGTGCCAGCAGCTTCGGGACAGGGTCCGGAAACACCATATATTTT. Translated: CASSFGTGSGNTIYF.

This rearrangement joins TRBV20-1 to TRBJ1-6; possibly TRBD1 for D (6 bases). V shed 3 bases and J shed 2 bases, with 8 bases lying between them. The germline gives CDR1 DFQATT, CDR2 SNEGSKA (reference sequence). This CDR3 has 14 residues. CDR3 protein: CSASQGPYNSPLHF. The CDR3, as DNA: TGCAGTGCTAGTCAGGGGCCCTATAATTCACCCCTCCACTTT.

The chain couples TRBV14 to TRBJ2-7, with 13 nucleotides matching TRBD2. The J segment lost 0 bases and the V segment lost 0 bases, leaving 5 bases of the junction unmatched. There are 18 residues in the CDR3. Germline CDR1 SGHDN, CDR2 FVKESK. CDR3 sequence: CASSQEDRTSGSSYEQYV. CDR3 bases: TGTGCCAGCAGCCAAGAAGACCGGACTAGCGGGAGCTCCTACGAGCAGTACGTC.